The source of this TCR beta chain is a study of T cells in Graves' hyperthyroidism and ophthalmopathy. The CDR3 length is 17 residues. Losses at the gene ends were 3 bases for V and 0 bases for J; bases not matched to a gene: 8. Germline V CDR1 and CDR2: SGHTA, FQGNSA. TCR beta CDR3 regions were amplified from RNA. RT-PCR in the first round (using the HTBI primer set) targeted the TCR CDR3. TCRdb passed the multiplex PCR reads through MiXCR, listing each CDR3 protein once. The table shows around 600,000 distinct CDR3 sequences, with more than 12% occurring only once. Ophthalmopathy patients showed a Clinical Activity Score of at least 3, NOSPECS grade of at least 4 and duration under 3 months. Diagnoses were made from clinical symptoms, serum measures (thyroxine and TRAb), thyroid ultrasound and orbital computed tomography.

This receptor was identified in a woman aged 50 to 60 with Graves' ophthalmopathy. The sequencing input was blood. This chain joins TRBV7-2 and TRBJ1-3, with 7 bases lining up with TRBD1. CDR3 coding DNA: TGTGCCAGCAGCTTTGTCCCGGGGACAGTCTCTGGAAACACCATATATTTT. It specifies CASSFVPGTVSGNTIYF.